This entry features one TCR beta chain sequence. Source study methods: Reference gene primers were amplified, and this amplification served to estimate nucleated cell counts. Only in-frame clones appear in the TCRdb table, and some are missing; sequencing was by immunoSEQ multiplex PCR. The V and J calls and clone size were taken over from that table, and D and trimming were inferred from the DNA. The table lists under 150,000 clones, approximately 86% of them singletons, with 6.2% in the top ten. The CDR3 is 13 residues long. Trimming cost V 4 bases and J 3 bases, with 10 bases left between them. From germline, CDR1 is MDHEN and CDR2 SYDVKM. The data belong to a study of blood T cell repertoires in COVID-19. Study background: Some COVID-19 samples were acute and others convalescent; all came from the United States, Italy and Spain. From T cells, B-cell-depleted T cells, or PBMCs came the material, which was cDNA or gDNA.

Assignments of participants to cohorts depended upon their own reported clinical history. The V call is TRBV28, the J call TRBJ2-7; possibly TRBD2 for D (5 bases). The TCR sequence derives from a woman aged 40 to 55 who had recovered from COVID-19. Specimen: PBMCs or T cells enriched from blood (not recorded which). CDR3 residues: CASSSPAVYEQYF. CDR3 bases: TGTGCCAGCAGTTCCCCAGCGGTCTACGAGCAGTACTTC.